The rows below give T cell receptor beta chains drawn from one sample of a study of control samples from healthy donors and cancer patients. TCRdb keeps only in-frame clones here, not all; method: immunoSEQ multiplex PCR. The table shows 54,000 or so clones, with 85% to 95% occurring only once. Sequences were obtained from blood. The source of these receptors is a man aged 25 to 40 in good health. Each CDR3 is given with its conserved first and last residue. The D gene is left open where the match is weak. Clone size, where shown, is once, few, many, or a class for clones that have expanded.

TRBV9	-	13	-	TRBJ1-1	TGTGCCAGCAGCTTGGGCGGTGGCACTGAAGCTTTCTTT	CASSLGGGTEAFF
TRBV19	-	13	-	TRBJ1-5	TGTGCCAGTAGTACCGAGGGGGATCAGCCCCAGCATTTT	CASSTEGDQPQHF
TRBV7-6	-	13	-	TRBJ1-1	TGTGCCAGCAGACGTCGACAGTCCACTGAAGCTTTCTTT	CASRRRQSTEAFF
TRBV27	-	14	TRBD2	TRBJ2-1	TGTGCCAGCAGGGAGGGAGGGCCGGTTAATGAGCAGTTCTTC	CASREGGPVNEQFF
TRBV7-8	once	16	TRBD1	TRBJ1-5	TGTGCCAGCAGCATCCGGGACAGGCCTAGCAATCAGCCCCAGCATTTT	CASSIRDRPSNQPQHF
TRBV7-8	-	15	-	TRBJ1-2	TGTGCCAGCAGCTTAGGGGGTGGGGGAACCTATGGCTACACCTTC	CASSLGGGGTYGYTF
TRBV28	-	16	TRBD1	TRBJ1-4	TGTGCCAGCAGTTTAACAGGGGGCGCATCTAATGAAAAACTGTTTTTT	CASSLTGGASNEKLFF
TRBV7-7	-	13	TRBD1	TRBJ2-5	TGTGCTAGCAGCCCGGACAGGCAAGAGACCCAGTACTTC	CASSPDRQETQYF
TRBV5-1	-	14	-	TRBJ2-2	TGCGCCAGCAGCTTGGTGGGGTTGCCCGGGGAGCTGTTTTTT	CASSLVGLPGELFF
TRBV14	-	16	-	TRBJ2-1	TGTGCCAGCAGCCAAGACAATAAGGCTGCATCAGATGAGCAGTTCTTC	CASSQDNKAASDEQFF
TRBV2	-	14	-	TRBJ2-5	TGTGCCAGCAGTGTAGGGCTAGCAGAGACAGTCCAGTACTTC	CASSVGLAETVQYF
TRBV27	-	13	-	TRBJ2-1	TGTGCCAGCAGGACCGGAAAGGCCAATGAGCAGTTCTTC	CASRTGKANEQFF
TRBV7-3	-	15	TRBD1	TRBJ1-5	TGTGCCAGCAGTTTCCCGGACAGGGACAATCAGCCCCAGCATTTT	CASSFPDRDNQPQHF
TRBV2	-	18	-	TRBJ1-6	TGTGCCAGCAGTGAACGGGCGATACTGGGGACCTATAATTCACCCCTCCACTTT	CASSERAILGTYNSPLHF
TRBV5-1	-	20	-	TRBJ2-1	TGCGCCAGCAGCTTGTACGGGAGTTCAGGACGGGGCGTTTTGTACAATGAGCAGTTCTTC	CASSLYGSSGRGVLYNEQFF
TRBV7-6	-	14	-	TRBJ2-1	TGTGCCAGCAGCTTAGACGTTGGGGACAATGAGCAGTTCTTC	CASSLDVGDNEQFF
TRBV7-8	-	14	-	TRBJ1-5	TGTGCCAGCAGCTTAGTTTGGGGAAGCCAGCCCCAGCATTTT	CASSLVWGSQPQHF
TRBV5-6	-	17	TRBD1	TRBJ1-5	TGTGCCAGCAGTTCTGGACAGGGAAGACTTAGCAATCAGCCCCAGCATTTT	CASSSGQGRLSNQPQHF
TRBV9	-	15	-	TRBJ1-3	TGTGCCAGCAGCGTAGGCGGTGACTCTGGAAACACCATATATTTT	CASSVGGDSGNTIYF
TRBV4-1	few	16	TRBD1	TRBJ1-2	TGCGCCAGCAGCCAAGCGGGACAGGGGCAAAACTATGGCTACACCTTC	CASSQAGQGQNYGYTF
TRBV6-5	-	15	TRBD1	TRBJ2-7	TGTGCCAGCAGTTATGCTAGGACAGGGAGCTACGAGCAGTACTTC	CASSYARTGSYEQYF
TRBV28	few	17	-	TRBJ1-5	TGTGCCAGCAGTCACAAGGAGAGGGGCATGGGCAATCAGCCCCAGCATTTT	CASSHKERGMGNQPQHF
TRBV2	-	14	-	TRBJ1-3	TGTGCCAGCAGCCAACCGAGCTCTGGAAACACCATATATTTT	CASSQPSSGNTIYF
TRBV6-5	-	13	-	TRBJ2-7	TGTGCCAGCAGACAAGGCGGTATCTACGAGCAGTACTTC	CASRQGGIYEQYF